Listed below are T cell receptor beta chains from one sample, sequenced in a study of identical twins. From the 5' RACE reads, TCRdb called clonotypes with MiXCR, one entry per CDR3 protein. In the table there are 550,000 to 700,000 distinct CDR3 sequences, around 20% of which are singletons. Another study also made use of these data, one on T cells expressing NK-cell markers.

The sequenced sample consisted of PBMCs. The receptors were sampled from a woman in her late teens or twenties in good health. The CDR3 runs from the conserved cysteine through the conserved F or W. Fields, in order: V gene, J gene, D gene, clone size, CDR3 DNA, CDR3 protein. D genes are given only for firm matches. Part of the rows lack a size; the others show once, few, many or a class for expanded clones.

>TRBV10-3|TRBJ1-2|-|many
TGTGCCATCACGGAAATTACAGGGTCGACTGGCTACACCTTC
CAITEITGSTGYTF
>TRBV5-5|TRBJ2-1|-|-
TGTGCCAGCAGCCTCCCCGAGGAGGGGGCACATGAGCAGTTCTTC
CASSLPEEGAHEQFF
>TRBV6-5|TRBJ2-7|-|few
TGTGCCAGCAGTTACTCGCGCCAGGACTACGAGCAGTACTTC
CASSYSRQDYEQYF
>TRBV20-1|TRBJ2-1|TRBD2|-
TGCAGTGCCCCGACGGGCGGGAGCTCCTACAATGAGCAGTTCTTC
CSAPTGGSSYNEQFF
>TRBV20-1|TRBJ2-7|TRBD2|-
TGCAGTGCTAGAAAGTCTAGCGGGGGATCTTACGAGCAGTACTTC
CSARKSSGGSYEQYF
>TRBV20-1|TRBJ2-7|-|few
TGCAGTGCTAGAGATCTCCGGGAAAGAGAGTACGAGCAGTACTTC
CSARDLREREYEQYF
>TRBV4-3|TRBJ2-1|-|many
TGCGCCAGCAGCCAAGATCAAGGGGTGTACAATGAGCAGTTCTTC
CASSQDQGVYNEQFF
>TRBV7-2|TRBJ2-5|TRBD2|-
TGTGCCAGCAGCTTAGAAAGGGCGGGAGCGCGAGAGACCCAGTACTTC
CASSLERAGARETQYF
>TRBV12-3/TRBV12-4|TRBJ1-1|TRBD1|few
TGTGCCAGCAGTATCACACAGGGGACGAACACTGAAGCTTTCTTT
CASSITQGTNTEAFF
>TRBV7-9|TRBJ2-1|-|-
TGTGCCAGCGGGACGGGTTACAATGAGCAGTTCTTC
CASGTGYNEQFF
>TRBV9|TRBJ2-5|-|few
TGTGCCAGCAGCGTGGGACGGGCCAAAGAGACCCAGTACTTC
CASSVGRAKETQYF
>TRBV9|TRBJ2-2|-|many
TGTGCCAGCAGCGTGGGGTTGCGGGCCGGGGAGCTGTTTTTT
CASSVGLRAGELFF
>TRBV6-2/TRBV6-3|TRBJ1-1|-|-
TGTGCCAGCAGACCACCCATAGCGGGGGTCAACACTGAAGCTTTCTTT
CASRPPIAGVNTEAFF
>TRBV9|TRBJ2-5|-|-
TGTGCCAGCAGCCCCTATCGGGGTCAAGAGACCCAGTACTTC
CASSPYRGQETQYF
>TRBV5-1|TRBJ2-7|-|few
TGCGCCAGCAGCTTGGTTGACATCCACTACGAGCAGTACTTC
CASSLVDIHYEQYF
>TRBV12-3/TRBV12-4|TRBJ2-7|TRBD2|-
TGTGCCAGCAGCCTGGACGGCGTAAATAGCGGGAGGTCCTACGAGCAGTACTTC
CASSLDGVNSGRSYEQYF
>TRBV18|TRBJ1-6|-|once
TGTGCCAGCTCGACGGTCGGTGGGACCCTCCACTTT
CASSTVGGTLHF
>TRBV20-1|TRBJ1-1|-|-
TGCAGTGCCGGAGGGGGGCGTTGGACTGAAGCTTTCTTT
CSAGGGRWTEAFF
>TRBV4-1|TRBJ2-1|-|once
TGCGCCAGCAGCCAAGCGGTCCGATACAATGAGCAGTTCTTC
CASSQAVRYNEQFF
>TRBV12-3/TRBV12-4|TRBJ2-1|-|few
TGTGCCAGCAGTCCGAATAGGGGTGAGCAGTTCTTC
CASSPNRGEQFF
>TRBV10-3|TRBJ2-7|-|few
TGTGCCATCAGTGAGTCTGGGGGCAGGGGCAACTACGAGCAGTACTTC
CAISESGGRGNYEQYF
>TRBV7-9|TRBJ1-2|-|-
TGTGCCAGCAGCCCAAAGGGACATCTTACTAACTATGGCTACACCTTC
CASSPKGHLTNYGYTF
>TRBV12-5|TRBJ2-1|-|-
TGTGCTAGTGGCTCCGGCTTTGAGCAGTTCTTC
CASGSGFEQFF
>TRBV6-1|TRBJ2-2|-|few
TGTGCCAGCAGTCGCACTAGCCGAATCCGAAGGAGGACCGGGGAGCTGTTTTTT
CASSRTSRIRRRTGELFF
>TRBV12-3/TRBV12-4|TRBJ2-1|-|-
TGTGCCAGCAGTTTACCCACAGGGGCCGGGGAGGGGGATGAGCAGTTCTTC
CASSLPTGAGEGDEQFF
>TRBV7-9|TRBJ2-2|-|-
TGTGCCAGCAGCCCAGACGGGACCGGGGAGCTGTTTTTT
CASSPDGTGELFF
>TRBV20-1|TRBJ2-3|TRBD2|few
TGCAGTGCTCCGACTAGCGGGCCAGATACGCAGTATTTT
CSAPTSGPDTQYF
>TRBV10-3|TRBJ1-1|-|-
TGTGCCATCACTGAGCAGATCCAGACTGAAGCTTTCTTT
CAITEQIQTEAFF
>TRBV18|TRBJ2-1|-|once
TGTGCCAGCTCGTCAACAGGGAACCAGGAGCAGTTCTTC
CASSSTGNQEQFF
>TRBV28|TRBJ1-5|-|-
TGTGCCAGCACTATACAAACCGAGGATCAGCCCCAGCATTTT
CASTIQTEDQPQHF
>TRBV5-5|TRBJ1-1|-|few
TGTGCCAGCAGCCTTCGGACGGTCGCTGAAGCTTTCTTT
CASSLRTVAEAFF
>TRBV6-5|TRBJ2-7|-|-
TGTGCCAGCAGTTTAACAGGGCGTGGGCAGTACTTC
CASSLTGRGQYF
>TRBV7-9|TRBJ1-4|-|-
TGTGCCAGCAGCTTTGGGGCACCCGCAACTAATGAAAAACTGTTTTTT
CASSFGAPATNEKLFF
>TRBV20-1|TRBJ2-1|TRBD2|-
TGCAGTGCTAGAGATGCAGCAGCGGGGGATGAGCAGTTCTTC
CSARDAAAGDEQFF
>TRBV20-1|TRBJ2-1|-|-
TGCAGTGCTCCCAAGAACGCCTACAATGAGCAGTTCTTC
CSAPKNAYNEQFF
>TRBV20-1|TRBJ2-1|TRBD2|many
TGCAGTGCTACGTTCCGACTAGCGGGGGGGATCGATGAGCAGTTCTTC
CSATFRLAGGIDEQFF
>TRBV5-6|TRBJ2-3|-|-
TGTGCCAGCACCGTGGGCAGAACAGATACGCAGTATTTT
CASTVGRTDTQYF
>TRBV6-2/TRBV6-3|TRBJ2-7|TRBD2|-
TGTGCCAGCAGTTACCGCGGGACTAGCGGGAGTCTTCCCTACGAGCAGTACTTC
CASSYRGTSGSLPYEQYF
>TRBV30|TRBJ2-3|-|many
TGTGCCTGGAGGTACCCCGGGGGATCAGATACGCAGTATTTT
CAWRYPGGSDTQYF
>TRBV20-1|TRBJ2-3|TRBD2|many
TGCAGCCGAAGACTAGCTGGTTCAGATACGCAGTATTTT
CSRRLAGSDTQYF
>TRBV12-3/TRBV12-4|TRBJ2-7|TRBD2|few
TGTGCCAGCAGCCAGCTAGCGGTCTACGAGCAGTACTTC
CASSQLAVYEQYF
>TRBV30|TRBJ2-5|-|few
TGTGCCTGGAGTTTAGGCAGCGGGACCCAGTACTTC
CAWSLGSGTQYF
>TRBV4-1|TRBJ2-5|-|-
TGCGCCAGCAGCCCTCGACACACTCTTCAAGAGACCCAGTACTTC
CASSPRHTLQETQYF
>TRBV20-1|TRBJ1-1|-|few
TGCAGTGCACCCGACAGGCCGAACACTGAAGCTTTCTTT
CSAPDRPNTEAFF
>TRBV6-1|TRBJ2-7|TRBD1|few
TGTGCCAGCAGCCGTCTGACAGGGCCTGAGCAGTACTTC
CASSRLTGPEQYF
>TRBV7-9|TRBJ1-6|TRBD1|-
TGTGCCAGCAGCTTATGGACAGGGTTGTCTTCACCCCTCCACTTT
CASSLWTGLSSPLHF
>TRBV6-5|TRBJ1-3|TRBD1|few
TGTGCCAGCAGTTACTCGGCCGGGACAGGGGGTGGAAACACCATATATTTT
CASSYSAGTGGGNTIYF
>TRBV6-5|TRBJ2-3|TRBD1|-
TGTGCCAGCAGTTACAGGGGGCGAAACACAGATACGCAGTATTTT
CASSYRGRNTDTQYF
>TRBV3-1|TRBJ1-4|-|many
TGTGCCAGCAGCCAAGATCATGAGAGGGGCGGGAATGAAAAACTGTTTTTT
CASSQDHERGGNEKLFF
>TRBV28|TRBJ2-7|TRBD2|-
TGTGCCACGGAAACGGGAGGTGGTAACAACGAGCAGTACTTC
CATETGGGNNEQYF